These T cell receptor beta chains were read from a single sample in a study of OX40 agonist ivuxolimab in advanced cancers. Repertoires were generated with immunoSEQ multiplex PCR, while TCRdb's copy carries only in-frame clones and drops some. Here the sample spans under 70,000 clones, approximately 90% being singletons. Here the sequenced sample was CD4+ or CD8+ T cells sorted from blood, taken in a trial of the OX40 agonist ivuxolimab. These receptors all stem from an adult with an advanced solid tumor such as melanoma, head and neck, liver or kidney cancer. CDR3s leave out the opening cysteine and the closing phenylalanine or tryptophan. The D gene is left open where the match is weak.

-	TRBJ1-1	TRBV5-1	ASSWGGDFPEAF
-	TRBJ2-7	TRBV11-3	ASSLVTGENY
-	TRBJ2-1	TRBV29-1	SVGPRGFHEQF
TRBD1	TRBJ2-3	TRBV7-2	ASSLTGADTQY
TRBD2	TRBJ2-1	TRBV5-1	ASSLLAESSYNEQF
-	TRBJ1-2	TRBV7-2	ASSLARRMDGYT
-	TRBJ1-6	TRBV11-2	ASSFQRSYNSPLH
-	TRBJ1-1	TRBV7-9	ASSLTRWNTEAF
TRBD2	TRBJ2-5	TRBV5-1	ASSFLAGGQETQY
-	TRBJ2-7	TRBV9	ASSVDSGSTHYEQY
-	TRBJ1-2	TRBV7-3	ASSLGTSIT
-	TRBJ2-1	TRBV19	ASSRQSYNEQF
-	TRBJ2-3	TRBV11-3	ASSFRGGRGTDTQY
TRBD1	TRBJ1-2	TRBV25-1	ASSIPGQGRYT
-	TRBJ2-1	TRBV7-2	ASSPGGNEQF
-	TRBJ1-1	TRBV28	ASSLRDTEAF
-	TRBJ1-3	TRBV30	AWSEDGNTIY
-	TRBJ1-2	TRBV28	ASSARSGYT
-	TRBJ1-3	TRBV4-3	ASSQGGRNTFGNTIY
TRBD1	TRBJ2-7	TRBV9	ASSVGTGMRYEQY
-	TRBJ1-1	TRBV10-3	AINVSGNTEAF
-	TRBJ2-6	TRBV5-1	ASSMTGTVSSGANVLT
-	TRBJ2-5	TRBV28	ASSPEALETQY
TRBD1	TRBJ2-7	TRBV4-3	ASSQQDRAYDEQY
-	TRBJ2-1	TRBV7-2	ASSLSGTQGGQF